This TCR beta chain emerged from a study of blood T cell repertoires in COVID-19 (dated by TCRdb to the early 2020s). General notes on the study: Samples from collaborators originated in the United States, Italy and Spain and spanned both the acute and convalescent phases of COVID-19. The prospective study material was composed of cDNA or gDNA derived from T cells, B-cell-depleted T cells, or PBMCs. Subjects who had been exposed to COVID-19, were actively infected with it, or had recovered from it provided the deeply sampled blood TCRbeta repertoires that made up the dataset. The repertoires were released in a freely available public database intended as a resource for research on the immune response to SARS-CoV-2. The samples were drawn from two sources: the first 160 participants of the ongoing ImmuneRACE study, and 1,254 subjects contributed by 6 global collaborators. The sample metadata nearly always contained a de-identified subject ID, COVID-19 status, age in years and sex. Where HLA class I and class II types were available, the types were taken from metadata supplied by the sample provider, not from assay-based typing.

Results the study describes overall, beyond this receptor: How much clinical and demographic metadata was included differed by source and by participant, and the metadata was provided uncurated.

The CDR3, from cysteine to phenylalanine, totals 15 residues. Of the read, only the CDR3 DNA is kept; its 45 bases are in frame from base 1. The trim is 0 bases for V and 4 bases for J, with a gap of 11 bases between the germline ends. CDR1 and CDR2, looked up from the germline V gene, are SGHRS and YFSETQ. TCRbeta CDR3 regions were amplified from genomic DNA by means of the immunoSEQ Assay, a bias-controlled multiplex PCR. The authors processed their data as follows. Within the assay, amplification of reference gene primers was used to estimate how many nucleated cells each sample contained. To quantify the absolute abundance of each unique TCRbeta CDR3 rearrangement, sequence reads were collapsed and filtered. For each sample, productive Simpson clonality was calculated as the square root of Simpson's diversity index across productive rearrangements. The clones in this table, taken by TCRdb from immuneACCESS, are in-frame only. Not every clone is retained; where verified, under half of the shortfall comes from an unresolved V gene, and the cause of the rest is unknown. V and J calls and clone size follow that table, whereas D and trimming were derived from the DNA. The sample table records under 250,000 clones; just under 85% of these occur just once. 7.6% of the sample lies in the top ten.

Collaborating institutions collected whole blood in K2EDTA tubes following their own protocols. For TCRbeta analysis, collaborators shipped samples as frozen whole blood, isolated PBMCs, or DNA extracted from either of those sample types. Comments on this clone: The target of this receptor is not known. No much larger clone exists at a distance of one base, and base qualities are not known.

The chain employs TRBV5-1 and TRBJ2-1, and TRBD1 may be the D gene, going by 7 matching bases. This TCR came from a woman between 45 and 65 years old with active or convalescent COVID-19. The specimen was peripheral blood. CDR3 protein: CASSLGSGGYNEQFF. The DNA sequence follows: TGCGCCAGCAGCTTGGGGTCAGGGGGGTACAATGAGCAGTTCTTC. Reference TRBV5-1 and TRBJ2-1 proteins supply the regions before and after the CDR3; the full variable domain is: KAGVTQTPRYLIKTRGQQVTLSCSPISGHRSVSWYQQTPGQGLQFLFEYFSETQRNKGNFPGRFSGRQFSNSRSEMNVSTLELGDSALYLCASSLGSGGYNEQFFGPGTRLTVL.